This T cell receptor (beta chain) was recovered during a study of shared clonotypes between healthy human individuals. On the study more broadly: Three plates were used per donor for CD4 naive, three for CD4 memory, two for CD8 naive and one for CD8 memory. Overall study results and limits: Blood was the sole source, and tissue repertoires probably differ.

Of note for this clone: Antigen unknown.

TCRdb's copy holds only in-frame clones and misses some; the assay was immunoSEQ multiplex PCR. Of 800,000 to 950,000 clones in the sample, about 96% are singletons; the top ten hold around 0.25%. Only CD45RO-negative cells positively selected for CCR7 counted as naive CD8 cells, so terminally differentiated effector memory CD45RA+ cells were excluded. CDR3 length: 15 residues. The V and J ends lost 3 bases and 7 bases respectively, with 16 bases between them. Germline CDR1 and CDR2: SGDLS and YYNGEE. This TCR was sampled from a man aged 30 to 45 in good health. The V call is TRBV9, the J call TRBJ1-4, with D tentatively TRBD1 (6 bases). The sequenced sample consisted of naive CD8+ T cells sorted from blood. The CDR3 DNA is TGTGCCAGCAGCGGACTACAGGGAGGGTCTGAAAAACTGTTTTTT. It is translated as CASSGLQGGSEKLFF.